The 16 T cell receptor beta chains presented below share a single source sample, sequenced in a study of T cells after yellow fever vaccination (dated by TCRdb to between 2018 and 2021). The treatment or condition label corresponds to: live attenuated yellow fever vaccine strain. The receptor library was made with 5' RACE. Sequencing instrument: Illumina NovaSeq 6000. TCRdb trimmed public reads at Q25 via fastp, called clones via MiXCR and kept in-frame beta chains. Rows are unified per CDR3 protein, each entry keeping the most common DNA and genes. Across this sample there are about 320,000 distinct CDR3 sequences, with around 4.4% seen only once. The ten largest account for just under 20% of the sample. The source was PBMCs, collected 15 days after the yellow fever booster vaccination. The receptor source for this set is a young man who received the YFV17D yellow fever vaccine.

This chain uses TRBV7-9 with TRBJ2-1, with 12 positions matching TRBD2. Germline CDR1 reads SEHNR; CDR2 reads FQNEAQ (reference sequence). The CDR3 contains 15 residues. V shed 4 bases and J 7 bases; nucleotides not matched to a gene: 5. The CDR3 DNA is TGTGCCAGCAGCTCCGGACTAGCGGGGCTGAATGAGCAGTTCTTC. Encoded protein: CASSSGLAGLNEQFF. Full variable domain (missing parts from reference TRBV7-9 and TRBJ2-1): DTGVSQNPRHKITKRGQNVTFRCDPISEHNRLYWYRQTLGQGPEFLTYFQNEAQLEKSRLLSDRFSAERPKGSFSTLEIQRTEQGDSAMYLCASSSGLAGLNEQFFGPGTRLTVL.

V gene TRBV29-1 combines with J gene TRBJ1-2; D gene unclear. The germline V gene has CDR1 SQVTM and CDR2 ANQGSEA. CDR3 length: 12 residues. Trimming left V 6 bases short and J 2 bases short, with 10 bases between. DNA for the CDR3: TGCAGCGTCGGTCACCGGAACTATGGCTACACCTTC. Protein: CSVGHRNYGYTF.

The rearrangement uses TRBV19 and TRBJ1-2, with D tentatively TRBD1 (6 bases). Germline CDR1 LNHDA, CDR2 SQIVND (reference sequence). The CDR3 spans 14 residues. V was pared by 8 bases and J by 8 bases, with 21 bases between. The CDR3 DNA sequence: TGTGCCAGTCGGGATCCGGGGCGACAGGAAGGCTACACCTTC. This encodes CASRDPGRQEGYTF.

This clonotype was picked up a small number of times. The rearrangement uses TRBV7-2 and TRBJ2-5; possible D gene TRBD2, 6 bases. The germline V and J ends were trimmed by 5 bases and 5 bases, with 21 bases remaining between them. The germline CDR1 and CDR2 sequences are SGHTA and FQGNSA. The CDR3 loop spans 16 amino acids. The CDR3 bases are TGTGCCAGCAGCCACACCGCGGGGAATCGAGGGGAGACCCAGTACTTC. It encodes CASSHTAGNRGETQYF.

This clonotype occurred many times. This chain links TRBV20-1 with TRBJ1-6, with TRBD1 matching 8 bases. Trimming at V came to 1 base and at J to 9 bases, leaving 8 bases not matched to a gene. The CDR3 is 15 amino acids. CDR1 is DFQATT and CDR2 is SNEGSKA in the germline V gene (reference sequence). The CDR3 loop reads CSARAGDRSTSPLHF. In DNA, the CDR3 is TGCAGTGCTAGAGCGGGGGACAGGTCGACTTCACCCCTCCACTTT.

In this sample, this clonotype turned up a few times. The V gene is TRBV6-6, the J gene TRBJ1-5; 8 bases align to TRBD1. Trimming cost V 0 bases and J 2 bases; bases outside gene matches: 9. This CDR3 contains 18 residues. The germline V gene has CDR1 MNHNY and CDR2 SVGAGI (reference sequence). CDR3 coding DNA: TGTGCCAGCAGTTACTCGGCACGCGAGGACAGGGGCAATCAGCCCCAGCATTTT. Its translation: CASSYSAREDRGNQPQHF.

This clonotype was detected only a few times. The chain uses TRBV6-5 and TRBJ1-2, with TRBD1 identical over 11 bases. Germline assignment: CDR1 MNHEY and CDR2 SVGAGI. The junction had 9 bases not matched to a gene; V was cut back by 4 bases and J by 8 bases. This CDR3 is 15 amino acids long. CDR3 coding DNA: TGTGCCAGCAGTTCCCGGGACAGGGGGAATCGGGGCTACACCTTC. Protein product: CASSSRDRGNRGYTF.

This clonotype was seen ten or more times. This CDR3 reads CASSATPGNVRPQHF. The CDR3 nucleotides are TGTGCCAGCAGCGCGACACCCGGAAATGTTCGGCCCCAGCATTTT. The chain recombines TRBV6-5 with TRBJ1-5; D is unresolved. Germline values: CDR1 MNHEY, CDR2 SVGAGI. Trimming removed 6 bases from V and 9 bases from J, with 21 bases in between. CDR3 length: 15 residues.

This clonotype was counted at least ten times. DNA for the CDR3: TGCGCCAGCAGCCAAGATTTCTCGTCAAATGAGCAGTTCTTC. Translation gives CASSQDFSSNEQFF. This chain uses TRBV4-1 with TRBJ2-1; D is unclear. The CDR3 consists of 14 residues. Germline V lookup: CDR1 MGHRA, CDR2 YSYEKL. V was clipped by 0 bases and J by 7 bases, with 10 bases between them.

This clonotype has a count of ten or more. The gene calls are TRBV11-2 and TRBJ2-1; D is ambiguous. The V end lost 2 bases, the J end lost 5 bases, and 10 bases lay between the germline ends. Germline V gene sequence: CDR1 SGHAT, CDR2 FQNNGV. The CDR3 has 14 residues. The CDR3 spells CASSLFPGNNEQFF. The CDR3 DNA is TGTGCCAGCAGCTTATTTCCAGGAAACAATGAGCAGTTCTTC.

The chain links TRBV4-1 to TRBJ2-5; 8 nucleotides align to TRBD2. Trimming took 0 bases from V and 5 from J; bases not matched to a gene: 11. The CDR3 contains 17 residues. Germline V gene lookup returns CDR1 MGHRA and CDR2 YSYEKL. The CDR3 bases are TGCGCCAGCAGCCAAGATACCTCGGGACTAGTCTTTGAGACCCAGTACTTC. This codes for CASSQDTSGLVFETQYF.

This clonotype was counted at least ten times. The gene calls are TRBV10-3 and TRBJ2-1, with TRBD2 as a possible D gene (7 bases). Germline values: CDR1 ENHRY, CDR2 SYGVKD. The CDR3 runs to 15 residues. V was clipped by 0 bases and J by 5 bases, with 11 bases between them. CDR3 residues: CAISESGGRNNEQFF. Here the CDR3 DNA reads TGTGCCATCAGTGAGTCGGGGGGGCGGAACAATGAGCAGTTCTTC.

This clonotype occurred many times. The junction differs from germline at one of its ends, possibly a read error. V is TRBV7-9 and J is TRBJ1-4; possibly TRBD1 for D (5 bases). This CDR3 comprises 14 residues. Germline values: CDR1 SEHNR, CDR2 FQNEAQ (reference sequence). CDR3 sequence: CASSQYGTNEKLFF. CDR3 nucleotide sequence: TGTGCCAGCAGCCAGTATGGGACTAATGAGAAACTGTTTTTT.

This clonotype was observed at least ten times. The rearrangement uses TRBV7-8 and TRBJ2-1, with 11 bases that match TRBD2. Trimming removed 0 bases from V and 4 bases from J; junction bases left unmatched: 11. The CDR3 totals 19 residues. Germline V lookup: CDR1 SGHVS, CDR2 FQNEAQ. The CDR3 nucleotides are TGTGCCAGCAGCTTAGCGCGGCTAGCGGGGGGCAAGCCTTACAATGAGCAGTTCTTC. Protein sequence: CASSLARLAGGKPYNEQFF.

V is TRBV7-9 and J is TRBJ1-3; D ambiguous. V lost 2 bases to trimming and J lost 0 bases, with 11 bases between them. There are 16 residues in the CDR3. The germline gives CDR1 SEHNR, CDR2 FQNEAQ (reference sequence). CDR3 amino acids: CASSLKEKNSGNTIYF. The CDR3, as DNA: TGTGCCAGCAGCTTAAAGGAGAAAAACTCTGGAAACACCATATATTTT.

Many counts were recorded for this clonotype. This chain uses TRBV20-1 with TRBJ2-5; 14 bases are a match to TRBD2. CDR1 is DFQATT, CDR2 SNEGSKA, per germline (reference sequence). V shed 5 bases and J 0 bases; nucleotides not matched to a gene: 8. This CDR3 comprises 17 residues. The CDR3 DNA sequence: TGCAGTGCTGGTCGGACTAGCGGGGGGACCTACCAAGAGACCCAGTACTTC. Translated, it gives CSAGRTSGGTYQETQYF.